Listed below are T cell receptor beta chains from one sample, sequenced in a study of T cell responses to AZD1222 COVID-19 vaccine. The protocol was immunoSEQ multiplex PCR, while the TCRdb copy is restricted to in-frame clones and leaves out a portion. The data hold 100,000 to 150,000 clones, with 90% observed a single time. This specimen was peripheral blood, taken on day 0 of AZD1222 vaccination. These receptors were taken from an adult in good health. Each CDR3 is given with its conserved first and last residue. The D gene is left open where the match is weak. Clone size is shown for a subset of rows, as once, few, many or a class of expanded clone.

TRBD2	TRBV3-1/TRBV3-2	large	TRBJ2-1	TGTGCCAGCAGCCAAGTTGGCTATAGCGGGTCCCCCCAGGTTAACAATGAGCAGTTCTTC	CASSQVGYSGSPQVNNEQFF
-	TRBV9	-	TRBJ1-4	TGTGCCAGCAGCCCTTCAGGTAGTAATGAAAAACTGTTTTTT	CASSPSGSNEKLFF
-	TRBV18	-	TRBJ2-1	TGTGCCAGCTCCCCGGTGTCAGGGGCGTCTTACAATGAGCAGTTCTTC	CASSPVSGASYNEQFF
-	TRBV25-1	once	TRBJ2-7	TGTGCCAGCAGTGGGCACCTTTCGGATCTCCCGGAGCAGTACTTC	CASSGHLSDLPEQYF
-	TRBV5-1	-	TRBJ1-1	TGCGCCAGCAGCTTGGCTTTGGCAGGGACTGAAGCTTTCTTT	CASSLALAGTEAFF
TRBD2	TRBV5-4	-	TRBJ2-2	TGTGCCAGCAGCCCTGGACTAGCGGGAGCGGGCGGGGAGCTGTTTTTT	CASSPGLAGAGGELFF
-	TRBV11-2	-	TRBJ2-5	TGTGCCAGCAGCTTAGCAGGCGCCCCTGAGACCCAGTACTTC	CASSLAGAPETQYF
TRBD1	TRBV28	once	TRBJ1-2	TGTGCCAGCAGTTCCAGGGGGCGGGGCTATGGCTACACCTTC	CASSSRGRGYGYTF
-	TRBV6-5	-	TRBJ2-2	TGTGCCAGCCGGACCGCGGACGCGAACACCGGGGAGCTGTTTTTT	CASRTADANTGELFF
TRBD2	TRBV7-2	-	TRBJ2-3	TGTGCCAGCAGCTTATCGGGAGCGGGAGGTGGAGATACGCAGTATTTT	CASSLSGAGGGDTQYF
-	TRBV28	-	TRBJ1-3	TGTGCCAGCAGCCGAGGGGCCGTCTCTGGAAACACCATATATTTT	CASSRGAVSGNTIYF
-	TRBV19	-	TRBJ1-4	TGTGCCAGCCGGGCCGATAATGAAAAACTGTTTTTT	CASRADNEKLFF
-	TRBV7-8	-	TRBJ2-7	TGTGCCAGCAGCTTAGAGGGGGGGCTGCTACTCGAGCAGTACTTC	CASSLEGGLLLEQYF
-	TRBV27	-	TRBJ2-2	TGTGCCAGCAGTTTAACCCGTACCCACACCGGGGAGCTGTTTTTT	CASSLTRTHTGELFF
-	TRBV12-3/TRBV12-4	-	TRBJ1-1	TGTGCCAGCACCCACAGGGAGAACACTGAAGCTTTCTTT	CASTHRENTEAFF